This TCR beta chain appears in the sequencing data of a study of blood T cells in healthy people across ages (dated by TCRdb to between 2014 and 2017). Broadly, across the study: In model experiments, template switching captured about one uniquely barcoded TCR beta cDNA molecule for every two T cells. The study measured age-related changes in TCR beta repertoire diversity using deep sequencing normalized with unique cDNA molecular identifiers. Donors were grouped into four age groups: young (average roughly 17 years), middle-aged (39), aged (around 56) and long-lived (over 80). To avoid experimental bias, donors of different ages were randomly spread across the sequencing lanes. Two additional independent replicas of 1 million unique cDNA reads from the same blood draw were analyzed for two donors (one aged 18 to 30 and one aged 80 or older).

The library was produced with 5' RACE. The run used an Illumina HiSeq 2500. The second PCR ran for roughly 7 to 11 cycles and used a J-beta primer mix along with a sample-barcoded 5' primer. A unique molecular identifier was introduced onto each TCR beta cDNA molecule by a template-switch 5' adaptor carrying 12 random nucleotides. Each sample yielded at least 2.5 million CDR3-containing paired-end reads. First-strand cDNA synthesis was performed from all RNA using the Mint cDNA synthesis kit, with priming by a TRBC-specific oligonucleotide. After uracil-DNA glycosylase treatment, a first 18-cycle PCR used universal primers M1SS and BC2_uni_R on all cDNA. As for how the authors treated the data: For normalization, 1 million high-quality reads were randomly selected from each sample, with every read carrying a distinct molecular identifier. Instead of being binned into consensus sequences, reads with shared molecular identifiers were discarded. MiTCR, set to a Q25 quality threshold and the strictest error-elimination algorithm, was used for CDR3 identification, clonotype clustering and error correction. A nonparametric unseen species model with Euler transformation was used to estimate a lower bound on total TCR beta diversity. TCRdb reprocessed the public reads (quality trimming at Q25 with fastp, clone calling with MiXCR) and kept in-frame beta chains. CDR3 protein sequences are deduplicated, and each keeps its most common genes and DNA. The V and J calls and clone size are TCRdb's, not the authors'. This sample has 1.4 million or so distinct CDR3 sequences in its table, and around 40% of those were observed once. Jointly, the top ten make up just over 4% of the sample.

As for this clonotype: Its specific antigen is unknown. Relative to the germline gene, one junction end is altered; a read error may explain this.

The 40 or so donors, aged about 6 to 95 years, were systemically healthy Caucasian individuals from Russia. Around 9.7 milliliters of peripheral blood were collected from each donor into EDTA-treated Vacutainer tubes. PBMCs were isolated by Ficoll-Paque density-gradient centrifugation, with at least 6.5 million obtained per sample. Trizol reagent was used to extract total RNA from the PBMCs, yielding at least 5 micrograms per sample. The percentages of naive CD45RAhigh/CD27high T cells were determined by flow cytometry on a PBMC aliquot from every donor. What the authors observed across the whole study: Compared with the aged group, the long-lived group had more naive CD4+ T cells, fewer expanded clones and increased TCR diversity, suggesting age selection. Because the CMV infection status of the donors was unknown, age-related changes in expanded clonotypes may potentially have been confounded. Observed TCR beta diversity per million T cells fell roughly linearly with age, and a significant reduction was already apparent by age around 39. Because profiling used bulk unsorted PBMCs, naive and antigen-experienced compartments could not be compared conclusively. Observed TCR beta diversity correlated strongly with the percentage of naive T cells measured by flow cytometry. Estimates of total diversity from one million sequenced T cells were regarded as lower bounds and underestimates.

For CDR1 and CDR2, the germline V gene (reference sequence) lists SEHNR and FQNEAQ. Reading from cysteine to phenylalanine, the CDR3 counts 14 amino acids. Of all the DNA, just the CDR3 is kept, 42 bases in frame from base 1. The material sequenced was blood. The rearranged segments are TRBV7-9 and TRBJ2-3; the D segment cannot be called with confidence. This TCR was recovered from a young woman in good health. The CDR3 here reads CSSSLGSHTDTQYF. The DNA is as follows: TGTTCCAGCAGCTTAGGCTCCCACACAGATACGCAGTATTTT.